One and the same sample provided the 10 T cell receptor beta chains below, sequenced in a study of shared clonotypes between healthy human individuals. Repertoires were generated with immunoSEQ multiplex PCR, while TCRdb's copy carries only in-frame clones and drops some. The sample comprises about 1.5 million clones, more than 95% of which are singletons, and 1.2% rests with the top ten. The source material was naive CD4+ T cells sorted from blood. Subset described: CD45RA+ positively selected. The receptors derive from a young man in good health.

The chain employs TRBV5-1 and TRBJ1-2; D gene uncertain. V lost 1 base, J lost 6 bases, and 7 bases lay in between. Germline V lookup: CDR1 SGHRS, CDR2 YFSETQ. The CDR3 is made up of 12 amino acids. The CDR3: CASSLPGDGYTF. The CDR3 DNA reads as TGCGCCAGCAGCTTGCCAGGAGATGGCTACACCTTC.

The J gene is TRBJ2-5, the V gene TRBV6-4; 7 nucleotides line up with TRBD2. CDR3 length equals 18 residues. CDR1 MRHNA and CDR2 SNTAGT come from the germline V gene. Trimming took 0 bases from V and 5 from J; bases not matched to a gene: 15. In DNA, the CDR3 is TGTGCCAGCAGTGACTCGATCTCGGATAAGCGGGATCGGGAGACCCAGTACTTC. Amino acid sequence: CASSDSISDKRDRETQYF.

This clone was picked up one time. The chain combines TRBV7-2 with TRBJ2-3, with 11 bases that match TRBD2. The CDR3 contains 17 residues. Trimming took 9 bases from V and 3 from J; bases not matched to a gene: 14. Germline CDR1 is SGHTA and CDR2 is FQGNSA. CDR3 sequence reads: CASSRLAGKGGTDTQYF. CDR3 sequence (DNA): TGTGCCAGTTCCCGACTAGCGGGAAAGGGTGGGACAGATACGCAGTATTTT.

The rearrangement joins TRBV7-2 to TRBJ2-4, with D perhaps given as TRBD1 or TRBD2 (5 bases each). CDR3 length: 16 amino acids. V lost 3 bases and J 0 bases, leaving 12 bases between the germline ends. CDR1 is SGHTA and CDR2 is FQGNSA in the germline V gene. CDR3 protein: CASSLMGTLAKNIQYF. The CDR3 DNA reads TGTGCCAGCAGCTTGATGGGGACCTTAGCCAAAAACATTCAGTACTTC.

The chain employs TRBV6-1 and TRBJ2-5; D uncertain. Germline V gives CDR1 MNHNS, CDR2 SASEGT. CDR3 length equals 12 residues. Trimming removed 7 bases from V and 5 bases from J, with 11 bases in between. CDR3 protein: CASTEPRETQYF. DNA of the CDR3: TGTGCCAGCACGGAACCAAGGGAGACCCAGTACTTC.

The chain recombines TRBV5-4 with TRBJ2-7; a weak D match, TRBD1 (5 bases). The V end lost 0 bases, the J end lost 3 bases, and 16 bases lay between the germline ends. The CDR3 is 16 amino acids. The germline V gene encodes CDR1 SGHNT and CDR2 YYREEE (reference sequence). This chain's CDR3 is CASSLAADKPHYEQYF. In DNA form, the CDR3 reads TGTGCCAGCAGCTTGGCGGCGGACAAGCCTCACTACGAGCAGTACTTC. The whole variable domain, filled in from reference TRBV5-4 and TRBJ2-7, reads ETGVTQSPTHLIKTRGQQVTLRCSSQSGHNTVSWYQQALGQGPQFIFQYYREEENGRGNFPPRFSGLQFPNYSSELNVNALELDDSALYLCASSLAADKPHYEQYFGPGTRLTVT.

The rearrangement uses TRBV9 and TRBJ2-7, with 9 bases aligning to TRBD2. The length of the CDR3 is 16 residues. Germline-derived CDR1 and CDR2 are SGDLS and YYNGEE. Losses at the gene ends were 4 bases for V and 3 bases for J; bases not matched to a gene: 11. The CDR3 spells CASSPGAEREVYEQYF. The CDR3 DNA is TGTGCCAGCAGCCCGGGGGCGGAGCGGGAGGTCTACGAGCAGTACTTC.

The chain links TRBV19 to TRBJ2-3, with D uncertain. This CDR3 spans 13 amino acids. CDR1 and CDR2 (germline): LNHDA, SQIVND (reference sequence). Trimming cost V 7 bases and J 4 bases, with 12 bases left between them. The CDR3 DNA follows: TGTGCCAGTACTCGCGAGGACGCAGATACGCAGTATTTT. Translation gives CASTREDADTQYF.

This sequence joins TRBV6-1 and TRBJ1-2; D call uncertain. The V end lost 2 bases, the J end lost 5 bases, and 6 bases lay between the germline ends. Per the germline V gene, CDR1 is MNHNS and CDR2 is SASEGT. The length of the CDR3 is 12 residues. The CDR3 region has the DNA TGTGCCAGCAGTGAAATCGGTTATGGCTACACCTTC. Amino acids: CASSEIGYGYTF.

The V and J genes are TRBV7-9 and TRBJ2-1; TRBD2 matches 12 bases. Germline values: CDR1 SEHNR, CDR2 FQNEAQ (reference sequence). The trim removed 6 bases at V and 9 bases at J, leaving 18 bases unmatched. The CDR3 contains 18 residues. CDR3 region: CASSRSRTQLAGGSEQFF. In DNA form, the CDR3 reads TGTGCCAGCAGTCGTTCTAGGACACAACTAGCGGGAGGTTCTGAGCAGTTCTTC.